The clone carrying this T cell receptor (beta chain) was seen repeatedly, ten times or more. Antigen specificity is unknown. cDNA libraries of TCR beta carried unique molecular identifiers. Out of roughly 1 to 11 million T cells, hundreds of thousands of cDNA molecules were generated. TCRdb re-called the PCR reads with MiXCR, one entry per CDR3 protein. The table has about 200,000 distinct CDR3 sequences, 25% to 35% seen once. The sample comes from a study of post-analysis software for immune sequencing data. About the research overall: Relapsing-remitting, secondary progressive and progressive-relapsing multiple sclerosis courses were included.

General observations from the study: People with multiple sclerosis had a significantly lower normalized Chao1 diversity than controls did. Batch-matched samples strongly co-clustered by F measure. In patients, about five TRBV segments were more frequent than in controls, with TRBV5-6, TRBV5-1 and TRBV20-1 among them.

The CDR3 has 13 amino acids. V shed 4 bases and J shed 0 bases, with 8 bases lying between them. CDR1 and CDR2 (germline): SQVTM, ANQGSEA. This chain links TRBV29-1 with TRBJ2-3; D not certain. The origin of this receptor is a girl between 2 and 17 years old with multiple sclerosis. Sequencing used blood. The CDR3 spells CSVARGSTDTQYF. Here the CDR3 DNA reads TGCAGCGTTGCCCGTGGCAGCACAGATACGCAGTATTTT.